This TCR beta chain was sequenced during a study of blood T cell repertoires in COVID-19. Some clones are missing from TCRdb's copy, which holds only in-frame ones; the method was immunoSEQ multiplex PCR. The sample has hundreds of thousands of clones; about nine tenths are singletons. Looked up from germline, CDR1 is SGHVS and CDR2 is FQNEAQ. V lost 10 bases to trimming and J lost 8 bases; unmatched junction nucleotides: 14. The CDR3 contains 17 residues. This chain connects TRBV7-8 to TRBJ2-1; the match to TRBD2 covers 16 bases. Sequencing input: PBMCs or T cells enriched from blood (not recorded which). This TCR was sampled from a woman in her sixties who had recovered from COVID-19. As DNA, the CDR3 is TGTGCCACGGACGGGACTAGCGGGGGGGCCGGCTCCGATGAGCAGTTCTTC. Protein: CATDGTSGGAGSDEQFF.